This T cell receptor beta chain was identified in a study of T cells in Graves' hyperthyroidism and ophthalmopathy. Whole-study context: Specimen type is peripheral blood, collected at initial diagnosis prior to any treatment.

At least ten counts were recorded for this clonotype. As yet, its antigen is unknown. Germline V gene sequence: CDR1 MNHEY, CDR2 SVGEGT. The CDR3 is 14 amino acids. Trimming took 0 bases from V and 6 from J, leaving 12 bases between them. TCR beta CDR3 regions were amplified from RNA transcripts. The primer set for the first-round RT-PCR of the TCR CDR3 was HTBI. TCRdb passed the multiplex PCR reads through MiXCR, listing each CDR3 protein once. The sample records approximately 200,000 distinct CDR3 sequences, around 17% being singletons. Uncontrolled infection, other autoimmune disease, pregnancy or lactation led to exclusion. Study-wide findings and caveats: Ophthalmopathy was separated from stable hyperthyroidism by a 13 V-J model. The model anticipated ophthalmopathy a median around 6 months pre-onset.

The gene calls are TRBV6-2 or TRBV6-3 and TRBJ2-7, with a possible D match to TRBD1 (6 bases). Sequenced input: blood. The source is a middle-aged man with Graves' hyperthyroidism. This CDR3 reads CASSYSGTPGEQYF. CDR3 nucleotide sequence: TGTGCCAGCAGTTACTCCGGGACACCCGGCGAGCAGTACTTC.